The rows below give T cell receptor beta chains drawn from one sample of a study of T cells after yellow fever vaccination. TCRdb reprocessed the 5' RACE reads via MiXCR and lists one record per CDR3 protein. The repertoire holds some 110,000 distinct CDR3 sequences, about 7% seen once, with around 2.6% in the top ten. Sequences were derived from CD4+ T cells sorted from PBMCs, sampled about 49 days after the first yellow fever vaccination. The receptors come from a young man who received the YFV17D yellow fever vaccine. CDR3s include the opening cysteine and the closing phenylalanine or tryptophan. Each record gives: clone size, CDR3 length, D gene, V gene, J gene, CDR3 protein, CDR3 DNA. The D gene is left open where the match is weak. Rows give clone size only sometimes, using once, few, many, or a class for an expanded clone.

NA	14	NA	TRBV18	TRBJ1-1	CASSPSLGHSEAFF	TGTGCCAGCTCACCTAGCTTGGGGCATAGTGAAGCTTTCTTT
many	13	NA	TRBV4-1	TRBJ1-5	CASSHVGSQPQHF	TGCGCCAGCAGCCACGTGGGGAGTCAGCCCCAGCATTTT
many	14	NA	TRBV24-1	TRBJ2-3	CATSDFGGADTQYF	TGTGCCACCAGTGATTTCGGGGGAGCCGATACGCAGTATTTT
NA	18	TRBD2	TRBV2	TRBJ2-1	CALCLSGTSGDWSSEQFF	TGTGCCCTCTGTCTATCCGGGACTAGCGGGGACTGGAGTAGTGAGCAGTTCTTC
many	14	NA	TRBV5-1	TRBJ2-4	CASSLGQRGDIQYF	TGCGCCAGCAGCTTGGGACAGCGTGGTGACATTCAGTACTTC
many	16	NA	TRBV10-3	TRBJ2-3	CAISPQFDRTGDTQYF	TGTGCCATCAGTCCCCAATTCGATCGGACTGGAGATACGCAGTATTTT
few	19	TRBD2	TRBV4-3	TRBJ2-1	CASSQIPGLATGLYNEQFF	TGCGCCAGCAGCCAGATACCGGGACTAGCGACTGGATTGTACAATGAGCAGTTCTTC
few	16	NA	TRBV7-3	TRBJ2-1	CASSPLGGGAYNEQFF	TGTGCCAGCAGCCCCCTAGGGGGCGGGGCCTACAATGAGCAGTTCTTC
few	16	TRBD2	TRBV18	TRBJ2-7	CASSPSTSGGEGEQYF	TGTGCCAGCTCACCCTCGACTAGCGGGGGGGAGGGCGAGCAGTACTTC
many	15	NA	TRBV25-1	TRBJ2-3	CASSEGPRVRHTQYF	TGTGCCAGCAGTGAGGGTCCCCGGGTCAGGCATACGCAGTATTTT
many	12	NA	TRBV10-2	TRBJ1-2	CASTGSSRGYTF	TGCGCCAGCACCGGATCAAGTCGGGGCTACACCTTC
many	13	TRBD1	TRBV30	TRBJ1-1	CAWSALQGLEAFF	TGTGCCTGGAGTGCCCTACAGGGGTTAGAAGCTTTCTTT
many	18	NA	TRBV7-3	TRBJ2-3	CASSSKGRDWYGTDTQYF	TGTGCCAGCAGCTCCAAGGGCAGGGATTGGTACGGCACAGATACGCAGTATTTT
many	13	NA	TRBV6-2/TRBV6-3	TRBJ2-2	CASSSWDSGELFF	TGTGCCAGCAGTTCGTGGGATTCCGGGGAGCTGTTTTTT
few	19	NA	TRBV4-2	TRBJ2-3	CASSQDWATGATSTDTQYF	TGTGCCAGCAGCCAAGATTGGGCTACCGGGGCCACTAGCACAGATACGCAGTATTTT
many	14	NA	TRBV7-2	TRBJ2-3	CASSARQFPDTQYF	TGTGCCAGCAGCGCACGACAGTTTCCTGATACGCAGTATTTT
many	16	NA	TRBV7-2	TRBJ2-3	CASSLWGARVADTQYF	TGTGCCAGCAGCTTATGGGGGGCGAGGGTGGCAGATACGCAGTATTTT
NA	11	NA	TRBV20-1	TRBJ2-3	CSARFTDTQYF	TGCAGTGCCAGGTTCACAGATACGCAGTATTTT
few	18	TRBD2	TRBV10-3	TRBJ2-2	CAFSAATLRGGLGGELFF	TGTGCCTTCAGTGCCGCGACTTTGCGGGGGGGCCTCGGCGGGGAGCTGTTTTTT
many	14	TRBD1	TRBV29-1	TRBJ1-1	CSVLLRGLDTEAFF	TGCAGCGTTTTGTTAAGGGGGCTTGACACTGAAGCTTTCTTT
many	16	TRBD2	TRBV20-1	TRBJ2-5	CSAISWGGNPQETQYF	TGCAGTGCTATATCCTGGGGGGGGAACCCCCAGGAGACCCAGTACTTC
few	15	TRBD2	TRBV7-3	TRBJ2-7	CASAPGLARWNEQYF	TGTGCCAGCGCCCCGGGACTAGCGCGATGGAACGAGCAGTACTTC
many	15	TRBD1	TRBV6-5	TRBJ2-2	CASSFRGIGTGELFF	TGTGCCAGCAGTTTCAGGGGGATTGGCACCGGGGAGCTGTTTTTT
many	16	NA	TRBV10-3	TRBJ2-6	CAISPGFASGANVLTF	TGTGCCATCTCCCCAGGTTTCGCCTCTGGGGCCAACGTCCTGACTTTC
few	14	NA	TRBV5-4	TRBJ2-5	CASSLPDGDGTQYF	TGTGCCAGCAGCCTTCCTGACGGCGACGGGACCCAGTACTTC
many	15	NA	TRBV20-1	TRBJ2-1	CSALPPGSVYNEQFF	TGCAGTGCTCTGCCGCCAGGGTCAGTGTACAATGAGCAGTTCTTC
NA	12	NA	TRBV20-1	TRBJ1-2	CSADRQGNGYTF	TGCAGTGCTGATAGGCAGGGGAATGGCTACACCTTC
many	15	TRBD2	TRBV7-2	TRBJ2-7	CASSRRGLGSYEQYF	TGTGCCAGCAGCCGGCGGGGGTTAGGGTCCTACGAGCAGTACTTC
many	13	NA	TRBV9	TRBJ2-2	CASSVERGGELFF	TGTGCCAGCAGCGTAGAAAGGGGCGGGGAGCTGTTTTTT
many	15	NA	TRBV2	TRBJ2-3	CASSEAWSSTDTQYF	TGTGCCAGCAGTGAAGCTTGGTCTAGCACAGATACGCAGTATTTT
many	15	TRBD2	TRBV5-1	TRBJ2-3	CASSWGTSLADTQYF	TGCGCCAGCAGCTGGGGGACTAGCCTCGCAGATACGCAGTATTTT
few	13	NA	TRBV15	TRBJ1-4	CATSRGPNEKLFF	TGTGCCACCAGCAGAGGACCTAATGAAAAACTGTTTTTT
many	15	TRBD2	TRBV12-3/TRBV12-4	TRBJ2-5	CASSRTSGGQETQYF	TGTGCCAGCAGTCGGACTAGCGGGGGCCAAGAGACCCAGTACTTC
many	13	NA	TRBV18	TRBJ2-6	CASSPQDSNVLTF	TGTGCCAGCTCACCACAGGACAGCAACGTCCTGACTTTC
many	14	NA	TRBV25-1	TRBJ2-7	CASSSRTSIHEQYF	TGTGCCAGCAGCTCCCGGACAAGTATCCACGAGCAGTACTTC
many	15	TRBD1	TRBV5-1	TRBJ2-1	CASSRGQGASTPQFF	TGCGCCAGCAGCCGAGGACAGGGGGCTTCCACACCCCAGTTCTTC
many	11	NA	TRBV5-6	TRBJ1-1	CASSLWTEAFF	TGTGCCAGCAGCTTGTGGACTGAAGCTTTCTTT
many	13	NA	TRBV5-1	TRBJ2-1	CASTGAGRAEQFF	TGCGCCAGCACGGGGGCAGGGCGGGCCGAGCAGTTCTTC
many	14	TRBD2	TRBV7-9	TRBJ2-5	CASSPRRGRETQYF	TGTGCCAGCAGCCCCCGGCGGGGGAGGGAGACCCAGTACTTC
many	16	NA	TRBV4-3	TRBJ2-1	CASSQDWTSSYNEQFF	TGCGCCAGCAGCCAAGATTGGACCAGCTCCTACAATGAGCAGTTCTTC
NA	13	NA	TRBV24-1	TRBJ1-5	CATRQDSNQPQHF	TGTGCCACCCGGCAGGATAGCAATCAGCCCCAGCATTTT
many	13	NA	TRBV6-2/TRBV6-3	TRBJ2-5	CASSYDYRETQYF	TGTGCCAGCAGTTACGACTACCGGGAGACCCAGTACTTC
many	14	NA	TRBV2	TRBJ1-1	CACQSIGADTEAFF	TGTGCCTGCCAATCAATCGGGGCCGACACTGAAGCTTTCTTT
many	15	NA	TRBV10-3	TRBJ2-1	CAISGPGLPRDEQFF	TGTGCCATCAGTGGACCGGGACTCCCAAGGGATGAGCAGTTCTTC
many	16	NA	TRBV5-1	TRBJ2-1	CASSLVWADSYNEQFF	TGCGCCAGCAGCTTGGTTTGGGCGGACTCCTACAATGAGCAGTTCTTC
many	17	TRBD2	TRBV5-4	TRBJ2-2	CASSSGLAGVNTGELFF	TGTGCCAGCAGCTCCGGACTAGCGGGGGTCAACACCGGGGAGCTGTTTTTT
many	16	NA	TRBV7-9	TRBJ2-6	CASGNLGSSGANVLTF	TGTGCCAGCGGTAATCTGGGATCCTCTGGGGCCAACGTCCTGACTTTC
many	12	TRBD2	TRBV20-1	TRBJ2-7	CSAGRVGYEQYF	TGCAGTGCGGGGAGGGTTGGGTACGAGCAGTACTTC
many	13	NA	TRBV12-3/TRBV12-4	TRBJ2-7	CASSQGNSYEQYF	TGTGCCAGCAGCCAGGGGAACTCCTACGAGCAGTACTTC
few	16	TRBD1	TRBV18	TRBJ2-5	CASSPLTGTAQETQYF	TGTGCCAGCTCTCCATTAACCGGGACAGCGCAAGAGACCCAGTACTTC
many	9	NA	TRBV4-2	TRBJ1-1	CASSQEAFF	TGTGCCAGCAGCCAAGAAGCTTTCTTT
many	14	NA	TRBV7-2	TRBJ2-5	CASSLGQTQETQYF	TGTGCCAGCAGCCTTGGGCAGACCCAAGAGACCCAGTACTTC
many	15	NA	TRBV12-3/TRBV12-4	TRBJ1-1	CASSTLGGLNTEAFF	TGTGCCAGCAGTACCCTGGGGGGTCTGAACACTGAAGCTTTCTTT